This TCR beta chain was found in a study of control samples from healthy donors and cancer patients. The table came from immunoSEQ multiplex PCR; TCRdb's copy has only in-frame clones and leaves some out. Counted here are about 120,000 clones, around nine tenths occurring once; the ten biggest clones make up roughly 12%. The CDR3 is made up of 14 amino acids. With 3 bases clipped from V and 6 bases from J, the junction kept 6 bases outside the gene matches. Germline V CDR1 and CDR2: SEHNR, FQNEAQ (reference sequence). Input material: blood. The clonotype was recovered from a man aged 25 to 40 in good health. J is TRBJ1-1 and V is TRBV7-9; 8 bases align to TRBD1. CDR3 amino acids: CASSFDDRGAEAFF. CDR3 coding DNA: TGTGCCAGCAGCTTTGACGACAGGGGAGCTGAAGCTTTCTTT. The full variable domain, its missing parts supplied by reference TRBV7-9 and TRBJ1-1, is DTGVSQNPRHKITKRGQNVTFRCDPISEHNRLYWYRQTLGQGPEFLTYFQNEAQLEKSRLLSDRFSAERPKGSFSTLEIQRTEQGDSAMYLCASSFDDRGAEAFFGQGTRLTVV.